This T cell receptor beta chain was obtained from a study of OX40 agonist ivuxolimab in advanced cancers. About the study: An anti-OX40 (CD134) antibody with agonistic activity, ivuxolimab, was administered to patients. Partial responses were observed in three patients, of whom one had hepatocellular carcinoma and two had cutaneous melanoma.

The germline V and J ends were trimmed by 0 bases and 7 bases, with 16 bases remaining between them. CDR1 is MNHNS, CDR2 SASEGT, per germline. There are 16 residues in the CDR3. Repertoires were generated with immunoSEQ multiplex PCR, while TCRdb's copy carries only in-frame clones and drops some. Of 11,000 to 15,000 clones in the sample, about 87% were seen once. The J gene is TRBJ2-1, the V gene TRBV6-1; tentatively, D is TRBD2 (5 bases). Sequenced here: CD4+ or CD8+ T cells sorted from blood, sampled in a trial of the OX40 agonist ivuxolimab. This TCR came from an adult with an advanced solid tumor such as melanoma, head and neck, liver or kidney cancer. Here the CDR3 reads CASSEALRGLTNEQFF. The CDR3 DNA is TGTGCCAGCAGTGAAGCGCTTCGAGGACTGACGAATGAGCAGTTCTTC.